What follows are 32 T cell receptor beta chains derived from one specimen sequenced in a study of CD8 T cells in ankylosing spondylitis (dated by TCRdb to 2015 to 2018). What the study reported, not specific to this receptor: A TCR beta motif made up of several highly homologous amino acid variants appeared to be characteristic of blood from ankylosing spondylitis patients.

Library creation used 5' RACE. Sequencer: Illumina HiSeq 2500. Using fastp at Q25 and MiXCR, TCRdb reprocessed the public reads and kept productive beta chains. Rows with a matching CDR3 protein are joined into one entry that keeps the most common DNA and genes. Present in this sample are 350,000 to 450,000 distinct CDR3 sequences, roughly 27% of which were seen just once. 0.85% to 1% of the sample belongs to the ten largest clones. No antigen is known for these receptors. Sequencing was carried out using blood, either unsorted or a sorted T cell fraction (not recorded which). All receptors derive from a male donor with ankylosing spondylitis.

The chain links TRBV20-1 to TRBJ2-3, with TRBD2 matching over 9 bases. CDR3 length: 16 amino acids. Germline CDR1 is DFQATT and CDR2 is SNEGSKA (reference sequence). The V gene end was trimmed by 0 bases and the J gene end by 6 bases; junction bases not matched to a gene: 10. The CDR3 reads CSARDPGGLAGDTQYF. For the CDR3, the DNA is TGCAGTGCTAGAGATCCGGGAGGTCTAGCGGGGGATACGCAGTATTTT.

The chain has TRBV20-1 and TRBJ1-4; 9 bases match TRBD1. The CDR3 has 14 amino acids. Germline V lookup: CDR1 DFQATT, CDR2 SNEGSKA (reference sequence). With V trimmed by 5 bases and J by 7 bases, 8 bases remained unmatched. CDR3 region: CSASTGGEGEKLFF. CDR3 sequence (DNA): TGCAGTGCTTCAACAGGGGGCGAAGGTGAAAAACTGTTTTTT.

The J gene is TRBJ1-2, the V gene TRBV19, with D hard to call. Germline values: CDR1 LNHDA, CDR2 SQIVND (reference sequence). The CDR3 runs 13 residues. V was shortened by 7 bases and J by 3 bases, with 12 bases between the two germline ends. The CDR3 coding sequence is TGTGCCAGTACCCCCACAAGGCACTATGGCTACACCTTC. Amino acid sequence: CASTPTRHYGYTF. The full variable domain, completed using reference TRBV19 and TRBJ1-2, is DGGITQSPKYLFRKEGQNVTLSCEQNLNHDAMYWYRQDPGQGLRLIYYSQIVNDFQKGDIAEGYSVSREKKESFPLTVTSAQKNPTAFYLCASTPTRHYGYTFGSGTRLTVV.

The rearrangement joins TRBV6-1 to TRBJ1-4; 7 bases map to TRBD1. From germline, CDR1 is MNHNS and CDR2 SASEGT. This CDR3 spans 14 amino acids. Unmatched junction bases numbered 6, after V lost 6 bases and J lost 5 bases. The CDR3 spells CASRPGTENEKLFF. The CDR3 coding sequence is TGTGCCAGCAGGCCCGGGACAGAGAATGAAAAACTGTTTTTT.

This clonotype was seen many times. The gene calls are TRBV5-5 and TRBJ2-1; TRBD2 matches at 15 bases. Germline V gene lookup returns CDR1 SGHKS and CDR2 YYEKEE (reference sequence). With 3 bases clipped from V and 4 bases from J, the junction kept 5 bases outside the gene matches. This CDR3 is built from 17 residues. DNA for the CDR3: TGTGCCAGCAGCTATAAGGGACTAGCGGGAGGATACAATGAGCAGTTCTTC. Translated, it gives CASSYKGLAGGYNEQFF.

This clonotype appeared a few times. This rearrangement joins TRBV5-1 to TRBJ1-2, with D possibly TRBD1 on 5 matching bases. Per germline, CDR1 SGHRS and CDR2 YFSETQ. The CDR3 is 15 amino acids. Trimming took off 7 bases at V and 2 bases at J, with 18 bases between the two ends. CDR3 amino acids: CASDTGEGLNYGYTF. The CDR3 bases are TGCGCCAGCGATACCGGGGAGGGACTAAACTATGGCTACACCTTC. The full variable domain, rest sourced from reference TRBV5-1 and TRBJ1-2, is KAGVTQTPRYLIKTRGQQVTLSCSPISGHRSVSWYQQTPGQGLQFLFEYFSETQRNKGNFPGRFSGRQFSNSRSEMNVSTLELGDSALYLCASDTGEGLNYGYTFGSGTRLTVV.

The chain carries TRBV20-1 and TRBJ2-2, with D possibly being TRBD1 (6 bases). The CDR3 has 14 residues. From germline, CDR1 is DFQATT and CDR2 SNEGSKA (reference sequence). Trimming pared 4 bases from V and 3 bases from J, leaving 12 bases between. The CDR3 region has the DNA TGCAGTGCTACCAAAGGGGGACACACCGGGGAGCTGTTTTTT. This encodes CSATKGGHTGELFF.

This clonotype was counted between two and nine times. This chain uses TRBV28 with TRBJ2-7; the D gene is possibly TRBD2 (6 bases). Germline loops: CDR1 MDHEN, CDR2 SYDVKM. CDR3 length: 13 amino acids. Trimming removed 7 bases from V and 7 bases from J, with 17 bases in between. This CDR3 is CASTWVGLREQYF. In nucleotides, the CDR3 is TGTGCCAGCACCTGGGTGGGACTCCGAGAGCAGTACTTC.

The chain combines TRBV6-1 with TRBJ2-1; 8 nucleotides match TRBD2. Germline CDR1 reads MNHNS; CDR2 reads SASEGT. This CDR3 region has 15 residues. Trimming removed 6 bases from V and 8 bases from J; junction bases left unmatched: 12. The CDR3 DNA follows: TGTGCCAGCAGCCAAAATAGCGGGACCCACGATGAGCAGTTCTTC. Its translation: CASSQNSGTHDEQFF.

This clonotype was recorded a few times. The chain has TRBV5-5 and TRBJ2-7; 9 positions agree with TRBD1. J lost 1 base, V lost 5 bases, and 10 bases had no gene match. Germline assignment: CDR1 SGHKS and CDR2 YYEKEE (reference sequence). This CDR3 region has 16 residues. The CDR3 sequence is CASRPYGQGQSYEQYV. The CDR3 nucleotides are TGTGCCAGCAGACCATACGGACAGGGGCAATCCTACGAGCAGTACGTC.

This clonotype appeared many times. V and J are TRBV7-8 and TRBJ2-4; TRBD2 matches 10 bases. The CDR3 has 15 amino acids. The germline V gene has CDR1 SGHVS and CDR2 FQNEAQ. V lost 4 bases and J lost 10; bases outside the gene matches: 10. CDR3 DNA: TGTGCCAGCAGCTCTCAAGGAGCGGGAGGGGGAATTCAGTACTTC. This translates into CASSSQGAGGGIQYF.

This clonotype was picked up a small number of times. The V call is TRBV12-3 or TRBV12-4, the J call TRBJ2-7; 13 bases align to TRBD2. This CDR3 is built from 16 residues. V lost 1 base, J lost 4 bases, and 4 bases stayed unmatched. CDR3 region: CASSLGTSGSRYEQYF. CDR3 DNA sequence: TGTGCCAGCAGTTTAGGGACTAGCGGGAGTAGGTACGAGCAGTACTTC.

The chain links TRBV2 to TRBJ1-1; no firm D call. Trimming removed 5 bases from V and 11 bases from J, with 18 bases in between. In germline, CDR1 is SNHLY, CDR2 FYNNEI. The CDR3 is made up of 13 amino acids. CDR3 DNA sequence: TGTGCCAGCAGTTGGGGAAGGGATCGAAAGGCTTTCTTT. This encodes CASSWGRDRKAFF. The full variable domain, with the rest looked up from reference TRBV2 and TRBJ1-1, is EPEVTQTPSHQVTQMGQEVILRCVPISNHLYFYWYRQILGQKVEFLVSFYNNEISEKSEIFDDQFSVERPDGSNFTLKIRSTKLEDSAMYFCASSWGRDRKAFFGQGTRLTVV.

This sequence joins TRBV5-1 and TRBJ1-6; the D is unclear. Germline CDR1 is SGHRS and CDR2 is YFSETQ. This CDR3 contains 17 residues. The germline V and J ends were trimmed by 0 bases and 0 bases, with 10 bases remaining between them. CDR3 protein: CASSLDTFSSYNSPLHF. The DNA of the CDR3 is TGCGCCAGCAGCTTGGACACATTCAGCTCCTATAATTCACCCCTCCACTTT.

The chain has TRBV5-1 and TRBJ2-3; D ambiguous. This CDR3 spans 15 amino acids. Germline V CDR1 and CDR2: SGHRS, YFSETQ. The V end was cut by 0 bases, the J end by 1 base, with 9 bases between. The CDR3 DNA follows: TGCGCCAGCAGCTTGGACCCAATGGGCACAGATACGCAGTATTTT. Protein sequence: CASSLDPMGTDTQYF.

This clonotype was detected only a few times. The V call is TRBV20-1, the J call TRBJ2-2; no clear D gene. Trimming removed 5 bases at V and 1 base at J, with 8 bases between. CDR1 and CDR2 from the germline V gene are DFQATT and SNEGSKA (reference sequence). This CDR3 region has 13 residues. The CDR3 reads CSAAPRNTGELFF. DNA for the CDR3: TGCAGTGCTGCCCCGAGGAACACCGGGGAGCTGTTTTTT.

This chain connects TRBV5-1 to TRBJ2-7; D might be TRBD2 (5 bases). V lost 4 bases and J 3 bases, leaving 14 bases between the germline ends. In germline, CDR1 is SGHRS, CDR2 YFSETQ. There are 14 residues in the CDR3. The CDR3 is CASSPDGNDYEQYV. The CDR3 DNA reads as TGCGCCAGCAGCCCGGACGGGAACGACTACGAGCAGTACGTC.

The chain links TRBV4-2 to TRBJ2-5, with D perhaps given as TRBD1 or TRBD2 (6 bases each). Germline CDR1 and CDR2: LGHNA and YNFKEQ. CDR3 length: 15 amino acids. V was cut by 4 bases and J by 3 bases, with 15 bases left in between. The CDR3 region has the DNA TGTGCCAGCAGCCCAGACGGAGGGGGGAAAGAGACCCAGTACTTC. This encodes CASSPDGGGKETQYF.

As to this clonotype: The CDR3 end shows no conserved phenylalanine or tryptophan, and so a read error is likely. The chain combines TRBV24-1 with TRBJ2-1, with TRBD1 matching over 9 bases. Per the germline V gene, CDR1 is KGHDR and CDR2 is SFDVKD. This CDR3 has 18 residues. Trimming cost V 5 bases and J 7 bases; bases outside gene matches: 17. CDR3 sequence (DNA): TGTGCCACCAGTGTCGGTACCGGGACAGGGACTGGTGCGAATGAGCAGTTCCTC. Residues: CATSVGTGTGTGANEQFL.

The chain recombines TRBV20-1 with TRBJ1-2, with 8 bases that match TRBD1. The germline V gene encodes CDR1 DFQATT and CDR2 SNEGSKA (reference sequence). V lost 5 bases to trimming and J lost 2 bases; unmatched junction nucleotides: 4. There are 13 residues in the CDR3. CDR3 sequence (DNA): TGCAGTGCTCTCGACAGGGGAAACTATGGCTACACCTTC. As protein: CSALDRGNYGYTF.

The chain employs TRBV5-1 and TRBJ1-6, with D perhaps matching TRBD1 (5 bases). V was clipped by 7 bases and J by 13 bases, with 18 bases between them. The germline V gene encodes CDR1 SGHRS and CDR2 YFSETQ. The CDR3 is 13 amino acids. The CDR3 nucleotides read TGCGCCAGCCGAGGGACCTCGGAGGCCCCCCTCCACTTT. Residues: CASRGTSEAPLHF.

The rearrangement links TRBV20-1 to TRBJ2-5; 9 nucleotides match TRBD2. Trimming cost V 5 bases and J 5 bases; bases outside gene matches: 15. Germline CDR1 DFQATT, CDR2 SNEGSKA (reference sequence). The CDR3 runs 16 residues. The CDR3 coding sequence is TGCAGTGCTTACGGACTAGCGACCCCCCGGGGGGAGACCCAGTACTTC. Residues: CSAYGLATPRGETQYF.

J is TRBJ1-1 and V is TRBV6-2 or TRBV6-3, with a tentative D call TRBD1 (6 bases). The CDR3 runs 13 residues. Per germline, CDR1 MNHEY and CDR2 SVGEGT. Trimming took off 6 bases at V and 7 bases at J, with 15 bases between the two ends. The CDR3 is CASRGTGTLEAFF. The CDR3 coding sequence is TGTGCCAGCAGAGGTACCGGGACACTTGAAGCTTTCTTT.

A few counts support this clonotype. V gene TRBV5-1 combines with J gene TRBJ1-2; 7 nucleotides align to TRBD1. V dropped 1 base and J dropped 6; count of bases not matched to a gene: 6. The CDR3 consists of 14 residues. The germline V gene has CDR1 SGHRS and CDR2 YFSETQ. This CDR3 is CASSLQGQRNGYTF. In DNA, the CDR3 is TGCGCCAGCAGCTTGCAGGGACAGAGGAATGGCTACACCTTC.

This clonotype came up a few times. The V gene is TRBV7-9, the J gene TRBJ2-7, with 8 nucleotides matching TRBD1. The V gene end was trimmed by 5 bases and the J gene end by 1 base; junction bases not matched to a gene: 4. The CDR3 loop spans 14 amino acids. Germline V gives CDR1 SEHNR, CDR2 FQNEAQ (reference sequence). This CDR3 is CASSLQGVSYEQYF. The CDR3 DNA follows: TGTGCCAGCAGCCTACAGGGGGTTTCCTACGAGCAGTACTTC.

In its sample, this clonotype was seen a few times. The rearrangement joins TRBV10-1 to TRBJ2-3; D is unresolved. Per germline, CDR1 WNHNN and CDR2 SYGVQD (reference sequence). The CDR3 spans 14 residues. The germline V and J ends were trimmed by 3 bases and 5 bases, with 12 bases remaining between them. This CDR3 reads CASSETPFRDTQYF. As DNA, the CDR3 is TGCGCCAGCAGTGAAACGCCTTTTCGAGATACGCAGTATTTT.

This clonotype turned up a few times. The chain joins TRBV5-1 to TRBJ2-1, with a weak D call TRBD1 (6 bases). CDR3 size: 15 residues. Germline V gene data show CDR1 as SGHRS and CDR2 as YFSETQ. With 3 bases removed from V and 5 bases from J, the gap between germline ends came to 15 bases. CDR3 in amino acids: CASSSQGTINNEQFF. CDR3 bases: TGCGCCAGCAGCTCCCAGGGGACAATCAACAATGAGCAGTTCTTC.

This clonotype was seen a handful of times. The chain is built from TRBV20-1 and TRBJ1-2; TRBD1 matches at 10 bases. The V and J ends lost 5 bases and 4 bases, in that order; junction bases with no gene match: 7. Germline-derived CDR1 and CDR2 are DFQATT and SNEGSKA (reference sequence). The length of the CDR3 is 14 residues. The CDR3 protein is CSAPRDRGIYGYTF. CDR3 coding DNA: TGCAGTGCTCCCCGGGACAGGGGAATCTATGGCTACACCTTC.

The chain uses TRBV12-3 or TRBV12-4 and TRBJ1-5, with a possible D match to TRBD1 (5 bases). V lost 9 bases to trimming and J lost 2 bases, with 17 bases between them. The CDR3 is 15 amino acids. The CDR3 bases are TGTGCCAGACATGGGGGGGGTAGTGGCAATCAGCCCCAGCATTTT. It encodes CARHGGGSGNQPQHF.

J is TRBJ2-1 and V is TRBV24-1; 9 nucleotides align to TRBD1. Trimming removed 5 bases from V and 0 bases from J; junction bases left unmatched: 10. The CDR3 consists of 18 residues. Germline values: CDR1 KGHDR, CDR2 SFDVKD. CDR3 coding DNA: TGTGCCACCAGTGCCTCTTCGGGGACAGGGAGCTCCTACAATGAGCAGTTCTTC. The encoded protein is CATSASSGTGSSYNEQFF.

In its sample, this clonotype was seen a few times. The rearrangement uses TRBV7-9 and TRBJ1-5; TRBD1 agrees at 8 bases. This CDR3 is built from 16 residues. V shed 5 bases and J 0 bases; nucleotides not matched to a gene: 6. Germline CDR1 SEHNR, CDR2 FQNEAQ (reference sequence). This CDR3 reads CASSPAGGGSNQPQHF. In nucleotides, the CDR3 is TGTGCCAGCAGCCCCGCAGGGGGCGGTAGCAATCAGCCCCAGCATTTT.

The J gene is TRBJ2-7, the V gene TRBV4-2; D could derive from TRBD1 or TRBD2 (6 bases each). Germline CDR1 LGHNA, CDR2 YNFKEQ. The CDR3 extends over 16 amino acids. V was cut by 4 bases and J by 2 bases, with 18 bases left in between. The CDR3 DNA is TGTGCCAGCAGCCGAGAAGGGGGGAACAGCCCCTACGAGCAGTACTTC. Translated: CASSREGGNSPYEQYF.